These 15 T cell receptor beta chains were all obtained from the same sample, sequenced in a study of blood T cell repertoires in COVID-19. Assay used: immunoSEQ multiplex PCR; TCRdb lists only in-frame clones, some missing. Of about 120,000 clones in the sample, approximately 85% were seen once. The sample consisted of peripheral blood. The receptors were sampled from a man in his forties with acute or convalescent COVID-19.

V usage is TRBV5-1 and J usage is TRBJ2-6; D gene uncertain. In germline, CDR1 is SGHRS, CDR2 YFSETQ. V lost 5 bases, J lost 0 bases, and 12 bases lay in between. The CDR3 is 16 amino acids. The CDR3 loop is CASRERSLSGANVLTF. CDR3 nucleotide sequence: TGCGCCAGCAGGGAGAGGTCCCTCTCTGGGGCCAACGTCCTGACTTTC.

In its sample, this clone was seen once. The chain employs TRBV30 and TRBJ1-4; weak D call: TRBD1 (6 bases). The V gene's germline CDR1 is GTSNPN and CDR2 SVGIG (reference sequence). The CDR3 has 15 residues. The germline V and J ends were trimmed by 0 bases and 8 bases, with 16 bases remaining between them. The CDR3 reads CAWSVPGRGGEKLFF. CDR3 in DNA: TGTGCCTGGAGTGTACCTGGCAGGGGAGGGGAAAAACTGTTTTTT.

The rearrangement links TRBV4-3 to TRBJ1-5; possible D gene TRBD1, 5 bases. The CDR3 is 14 amino acids. Germline V gene lookup returns CDR1 LGHNA and CDR2 YSLEER. The germline V and J ends were trimmed by 0 bases and 6 bases, with 9 bases remaining between them. The CDR3 bases are TGCGCCAGCAGCCAAGATGGGGGGGTTCAGCCCCAGCATTTT. Protein product: CASSQDGGVQPQHF.

CDR3 nucleotide sequence: TGCGCCAGCAGTCAATCCCGGGACAGGGGCGATTTGAACACTGAAGCTTTCTTT. It translates to CASSQSRDRGDLNTEAFF. The genes are TRBV23-1 and TRBJ1-1; 10 bases map to TRBD1. TRBV23-1 falls under the ORF class, with uncertain function. The V gene end was trimmed by 0 bases and the J gene end by 0 bases; junction bases not matched to a gene: 7. This CDR3 comprises 18 residues.

This clone was seen a single time. The chain employs TRBV10-3 and TRBJ2-7; the D gene is possibly TRBD1 (5 bases). The V gene lost 6 bases and the J gene lost 4 bases, with 19 bases spanning the gap. Germline V lookup: CDR1 ENHRY, CDR2 SYGVKD. The CDR3 sequence is 15 residues long. CDR3 in amino acids: CAISADSHHGYEQYF. The CDR3 nucleotides read TGTGCCATCAGCGCCGACAGTCACCATGGGTACGAGCAGTACTTC.

This clone was seen just once. The chain links TRBV10-2 to TRBJ1-6, with no clear D. The CDR3 has 16 amino acids. Trimming removed 3 bases at V and 7 bases at J, with 16 bases between. Germline V lookup: CDR1 WSHSY, CDR2 SAAADI. In DNA form, the CDR3 reads TGCGCCAGCAGTGAACCGCGGAACGGAGGGAATTCACCCCTCCACTTT. Translation gives CASSEPRNGGNSPLHF.

The chain has TRBV5-6 and TRBJ2-5; weak D call: TRBD1 (5 bases). The germline V gene has CDR1 SGHDT and CDR2 YYEEEE. The CDR3 extends over 13 amino acids. V was pared by 3 bases and J by 2 bases, with 8 bases between. CDR3: CASSWGPQETQYF. The CDR3 DNA reads TGTGCCAGCAGCTGGGGCCCACAAGAGACCCAGTACTTC.

The sample holds a few counts of this clone. The rearrangement links TRBV5-4 to TRBJ2-7; 8 positions agree with TRBD1. J was trimmed by 7 bases and V by 3 bases; bases with no gene match: 9. Germline CDR1 is SGHNT and CDR2 is YYREEE (reference sequence). This CDR3 region has 14 residues. The CDR3 DNA is TGTGCCAGCAGCTCGGAGGACAGGGTGGGGGAGCAGTACTTC. This translates into CASSSEDRVGEQYF.

The chain uses TRBV5-1 and TRBJ1-1; the match to TRBD1 covers 7 bases. CDR3 size: 14 residues. CDR1 and CDR2 (germline): SGHRS, YFSETQ. The junction had 4 bases not matched to a gene; V was cut back by 4 bases and J by 1 base. CDR3 in amino acids: CASSQQGRNTEAFF. As DNA, the CDR3 is TGCGCCAGCAGCCAACAGGGGCGGAACACTGAAGCTTTCTTT.

The CDR3 reads CASSGHREQYF. The CDR3 DNA follows: TGTGCCAGCAGCGGCCACCGTGAGCAGTACTTC. The chain combines TRBV7-2 with TRBJ2-7; D not resolved. The germline V gene encodes CDR1 SGHTA and CDR2 FQGNSA. Trimming stripped 5 bases from V and 7 bases from J, with 9 bases between. The CDR3 has 11 amino acids. The entire variable domain, with the rest obtained from reference TRBV7-2 and TRBJ2-7, is as follows: GAGVSQSPSNKVTEKGKDVELRCDPISGHTALYWYRQSLGQGLEFLIYFQGNSAPDKSGLPSDRFSAERTGGSVSTLTIQRTQQEDSAVYLCASSGHREQYFGPGTRLTVT.

By proportion, this clone is medium-sized (0.01 to 0.1%). The chain is built from TRBV9 and TRBJ1-3; 10 bases align to TRBD1. J gave up 0 bases and V 1 base, and 4 bases lay outside the gene matches. Germline V gene sequence: CDR1 SGDLS, CDR2 YYNGEE. The CDR3 is 17 residues long. The CDR3 loop reads CASSVRGTGDSGNTIYF. In nucleotides, the CDR3 is TGTGCCAGCAGCGTACGGGGGACAGGGGACTCTGGAAACACCATATATTTT. The whole variable domain, remainder taken from reference TRBV9 and TRBJ1-3, is DSGVTQTPKHLITATGQRVTLRCSPRSGDLSVYWYQQSLDQGLQFLIQYYNGEERAKGNILERFSAQQFPDLHSELNLSSLELGDSALYFCASSVRGTGDSGNTIYFGEGSWLTVV.

The rearrangement joins TRBV7-9 to TRBJ2-7; D unresolved. Germline-derived CDR1 and CDR2 are SEHNR and FQNEAQ (reference sequence). CDR3 length: 12 residues. V was pared by 2 bases and J by 6 bases, with 8 bases between. CDR3 sequence reads: CASSLLDSEQYF. As DNA, the CDR3 is TGTGCCAGCAGCTTACTTGACTCCGAGCAGTACTTC.

This clone has a single count. The V and J genes are TRBV28 and TRBJ2-5; the D gene is possibly TRBD2 (6 bases). Trimming cost V 3 bases and J 3 bases, with 17 bases left between them. Germline-derived CDR1 and CDR2 are MDHEN and SYDVKM. CDR3 length equals 16 residues. As DNA, the CDR3 is TGTGCCAGCAGTTTCCCCAGGCTGGAGGGGAAAGAGACCCAGTACTTC. Encoded protein: CASSFPRLEGKETQYF.

This clone has more than one count but fewer than ten. This rearrangement joins TRBV5-8 to TRBJ1-5; a weak D match, TRBD1 (5 bases). This CDR3 is 17 amino acids long. V dropped 2 bases and J dropped 0 bases, with 15 bases sitting between them. Germline CDR1 SGHTS, CDR2 YDEGEE. The CDR3 DNA reads TGTGCCAGCAGCTTAAGGGTATGGGGCGATAGCAATCAGCCCCAGCATTTT. This codes for CASSLRVWGDSNQPQHF.

The CDR3 DNA sequence: TGTGCCAGCAGTAAACAGGGTCTATATGGCTACACCTTC. This codes for CASSKQGLYGYTF. The chain links TRBV6-5 to TRBJ1-2; maybe TRBD1 (6 bases). The germline V gene has CDR1 MNHEY and CDR2 SVGAGI. V shed 5 bases and J shed 5 bases, with 12 bases lying between them. The CDR3 loop spans 13 amino acids.